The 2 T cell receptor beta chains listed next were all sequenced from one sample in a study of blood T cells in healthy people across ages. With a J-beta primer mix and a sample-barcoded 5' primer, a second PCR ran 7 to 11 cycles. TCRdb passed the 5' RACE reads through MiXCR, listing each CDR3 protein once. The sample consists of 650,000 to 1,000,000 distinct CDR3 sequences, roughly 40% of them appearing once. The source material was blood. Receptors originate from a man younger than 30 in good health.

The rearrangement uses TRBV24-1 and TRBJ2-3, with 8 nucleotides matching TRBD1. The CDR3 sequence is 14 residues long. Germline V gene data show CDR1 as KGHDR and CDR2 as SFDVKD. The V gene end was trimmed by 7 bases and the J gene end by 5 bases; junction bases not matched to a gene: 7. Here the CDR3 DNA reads TGTGCCACCAGGGACCAGGGGGCGGGAGATACGCAGTATTTT. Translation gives CATRDQGAGDTQYF.

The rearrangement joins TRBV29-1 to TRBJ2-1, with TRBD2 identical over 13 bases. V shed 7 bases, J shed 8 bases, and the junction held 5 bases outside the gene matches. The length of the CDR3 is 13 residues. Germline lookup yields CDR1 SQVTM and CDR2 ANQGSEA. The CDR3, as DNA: TGCAGCGAGTGGACTAGCGGGGGTGATGAGCAGTTCTTC. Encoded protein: CSEWTSGGDEQFF.